This T cell receptor beta chain was sequenced during a study of blood T cell repertoires in COVID-19. Study details: The United States, Italy and Spain provided the acute and convalescent COVID-19 samples. The analysed material was cDNA or gDNA that came from T cells, B-cell-depleted T cells, or PBMCs.

V gave up 2 bases and J gave up 2 bases, with 12 bases separating them. The V gene's germline CDR1 is MNHEY and CDR2 SVGAGI. This CDR3 region has 15 residues. This table comes from immunoSEQ multiplex PCR, and its TCRdb copy is limited to in-frame clones, with some not included. The sample includes fewer than 130,000 clones, about 88% of them seen just once. This clone has more than one count but fewer than ten. Sequenced: peripheral blood. V and J are TRBV6-5 and TRBJ1-2; TRBD1 might be the D (5 bases). The TCR sequence derives from a woman aged 45-59 years with acute or convalescent COVID-19. CDR3 nucleotide sequence: TGTGCCAGCAGTTACAATGGGGGGGAGAACTATGGCTACACCTTC. Its protein is CASSYNGGENYGYTF.